A selection of T cell receptor beta chains follows, all from one sample in a study of CD8+ T cells in alopecia areata. The protocol was immunoSEQ multiplex PCR, while the TCRdb copy is restricted to in-frame clones and leaves out a portion. Of 200,000 or so clones listed, around two fifths were seen once; the top ten hold under 0.55%. The specimen comprised CD4+ T cells sorted from blood, sampled around week 30, from a patient treated with tofacitinib. These receptors came from a human donor with alopecia areata. CDR3s include the opening cysteine and the closing phenylalanine or tryptophan. A D gene is named only where the DNA matches it firmly. Expanded clones are given a class, and other clones once, few, many or no size at all.

V,D,size,J,DNA,CDR3
TRBV6-6,TRBD1,.,TRBJ2-5,TGTGCCAGCAGCGGCGAGGGGGCCGGGGAGACCCAGTACTTC,CASSGEGAGETQYF
TRBV2,.,few,TRBJ1-1,TGTGCCAGACGGGGAAAGACAGGCGCTCTCATGAACACTGAAGCTTTCTTT,CARRGKTGALMNTEAFF
TRBV29-1,TRBD1,.,TRBJ1-2,TGCAGCGCCGAGAATGGACAGGACTATGGCTACACCTTC,CSAENGQDYGYTF
TRBV5-4,.,.,TRBJ2-5,TGTGCCAGCAGCCACCCTAGCGACCAAGAGACCCAGTACTTC,CASSHPSDQETQYF
TRBV18,.,few,TRBJ1-1,TGTGCCAGCTCACCATCGACAAGAAACACTGAAGCTTTCTTT,CASSPSTRNTEAFF
TRBV29-1,TRBD1,few,TRBJ2-1,TGCAGCTCACGTACAGGGGAATCCTACAATGAGCAGTTCTTC,CSSRTGESYNEQFF
TRBV29-1,TRBD2,many,TRBJ2-3,TGCAGCGTTGAACCGCTAGCGGGGTCTACGCAGTATTTT,CSVEPLAGSTQYF
TRBV5-6,.,.,TRBJ2-7,TGTGCCAGCAGCTTGGAATATGGGGGGTCCTACGAGCAGTACTTC,CASSLEYGGSYEQYF
TRBV6-5,.,.,TRBJ1-5,TGTGCCAGCAGTTGGACAGAAAGCAATCAGCCCCAGCATTTT,CASSWTESNQPQHF
TRBV29-1,TRBD2,few,TRBJ2-7,TGCAGCGTTAAGGGACTAGCGGTGAACGAGCAGTACTTC,CSVKGLAVNEQYF
TRBV9,TRBD2,.,TRBJ2-1,TGTGCCAGCAGCATAACTAGCGGGAGTTTCGATGAGCAGTTCTTC,CASSITSGSFDEQFF
TRBV5-1,.,.,TRBJ1-1,TGCGCCAGCAGCTTGGGCAGGTCTTTGAACACTGAAGCTTTCTTT,CASSLGRSLNTEAFF
TRBV9,.,.,TRBJ1-1,TGTGCCAGCAGCGAGGGACGGAACACTGAAGCTTTCTTT,CASSEGRNTEAFF
TRBV5-1,TRBD1,.,TRBJ1-5,TGCGCCAGCAGCCAGGGGGACCATAGCAATCAGCCCCAGCATTTT,CASSQGDHSNQPQHF
TRBV6-5,.,few,TRBJ2-7,TGTGCCAGCAGTTACAATCGGCAGCGTCGAGAGCAGTACTTC,CASSYNRQRREQYF
TRBV29-1,.,.,TRBJ1-2,TGCAGCGTGCTAACAACACAGGGTGGCTATGGCTACACCTTC,CSVLTTQGGYGYTF
TRBV7-2,TRBD1,.,TRBJ2-2,TGTGCCAGCAGCCTTGGACAGGGGAGGAACACCGGGGAGCTGTTTTTT,CASSLGQGRNTGELFF
TRBV29-1,.,few,TRBJ1-1,TGCAGCGGAGCAGGGGTTTTGGGGAACACTGAAGCTTTCTTT,CSGAGVLGNTEAFF
TRBV4-1,.,few,TRBJ1-4,TGCGCCAGCAGAGGGGACGGTTTTGCAACTAATGAAAAACTGTTTTTT,CASRGDGFATNEKLFF
TRBV5-1,.,few,TRBJ2-3,TGCGCCAGCAGCTCAGCGGACTACCCGACCACAGATACGCAGTATTTT,CASSSADYPTTDTQYF
TRBV7-7,TRBD2,.,TRBJ2-7,TGTGCCAGCAGCGCCGGACCCGCCGGGGGGTCGCACGAGCAGTACTTC,CASSAGPAGGSHEQYF
TRBV30,.,.,TRBJ1-1,TGTGCCTGGGACGCCCGAGGGGGGGCGGAAGAAGCTTTCTTT,CAWDARGGAEEAFF
TRBV5-1,TRBD1,.,TRBJ2-7,TGCGCCAGCAGCCCACGACAGGGCTTGAGTAACGAGCAGTACTTC,CASSPRQGLSNEQYF
TRBV30,.,.,TRBJ1-1,TGTGCCTGGAGTTCTCCGGGACGCATGAACACTGAAGCTTTCTTT,CAWSSPGRMNTEAFF
TRBV5-5,TRBD1,few,TRBJ2-1,TGTGCCAGCAACAACCCCGGGACAGGGGGCTACAATGAGCAGTTCTTC,CASNNPGTGGYNEQFF
TRBV6-1,.,.,TRBJ2-7,TGTGCCAGCAGTGAAGGCGGGTCGGTCGGGCGGGGGCCCTCCTACGAGCAGTACTTC,CASSEGGSVGRGPSYEQYF
TRBV30,.,.,TRBJ2-1,TGTGCCTGGAGTGAGAACGGGTTGAGCGGTAATGAGCAGTTCTTC,CAWSENGLSGNEQFF
TRBV7-9,TRBD2,.,TRBJ2-1,TGTGCCAGCAGCTTGGACGGGACTAGCGGTTCCTACAATGAGCAGTTCTTC,CASSLDGTSGSYNEQFF
TRBV5-6,.,.,TRBJ2-7,TGTGCCAGCAGCCCGTACAGGGGGGGCGAGCAGTACTTC,CASSPYRGGEQYF
TRBV6-5,.,few,TRBJ1-1,TGTGCCAGCAGCTACTCGACAGGAGCAAAAAACACTGAAGCTTTCTTT,CASSYSTGAKNTEAFF
TRBV7-8,.,.,TRBJ2-7,TGTGCCAGCAGCTTAGCGGACCGCTACGAGCAGTACTTC,CASSLADRYEQYF
TRBV27,.,few,TRBJ1-6,TGTGCCAGCAGCTGGGCCGGGGGGAATTCACCCCTCCACTTT,CASSWAGGNSPLHF
TRBV30,TRBD1,once,TRBJ1-3,TGTGCCTGGAGGACAACAGGGGCAAACACCATATATTTT,CAWRTTGANTIYF
TRBV9,.,.,TRBJ2-3,TGTGCCAGCAGCCCCCTTGGGGGGGGCCTTGGAGATACGCAGTATTTT,CASSPLGGGLGDTQYF
TRBV9,.,.,TRBJ2-3,TGTGCCAGCAGCTCTGGCGGGGCTAGCGCAAGGAGGACAGATACGCAGTATTTT,CASSSGGASARRTDTQYF
TRBV30,TRBD1,.,TRBJ2-3,TGTGCCTGGAGTGTGCTTCCCAAGGACAGGGCGACGGCAGATACGCAGTATTTT,CAWSVLPKDRATADTQYF
TRBV4-1,TRBD1,.,TRBJ2-7,TGCGCCAGCAGCCCCGGACAGGGAGCCTCCTACGAGCAGTACTTC,CASSPGQGASYEQYF
TRBV11-2,.,.,TRBJ1-2,TGTGCCAGCAAGGTCGTGGCGGTTGGCTATGGCTACACCTTC,CASKVVAVGYGYTF
TRBV29-1,.,few,TRBJ1-2,TGCAGCATCCGGGAACAGAACTATGGCTACACCTTC,CSIREQNYGYTF
TRBV5-1,.,few,TRBJ1-1,TGCGCCAGCAGCTTGGAGCTAGCGGTGGGCGAAGCTTTCTTT,CASSLELAVGEAFF
TRBV9,.,few,TRBJ2-5,TGTGCCAGCAGCGCCTACCAAGAGACCCAGTACTTC,CASSAYQETQYF
TRBV5-1,TRBD2,.,TRBJ2-5,TGCGCCAGCAGCCGGATCTCGGGGGGTACCAAAGAGACCCAGTACTTC,CASSRISGGTKETQYF
TRBV14,.,.,TRBJ1-2,TGTGCCAGCAGCCCGGCTCGGGTTTATGGCTACACCTTC,CASSPARVYGYTF
TRBV30,.,.,TRBJ1-3,TGTGCCTGGAGTGAACAGCCTAGCTCTGGAAACACCATATATTTT,CAWSEQPSSGNTIYF
TRBV7-9,.,few,TRBJ2-3,TGTGCCAGCAGCCCGAGGGGTTCAACAGATACGCAGTATTTT,CASSPRGSTDTQYF